The text below deals with one T cell receptor (beta chain). Germline trimming cut 7 bases from V and 0 bases from J; bases unmatched to any gene: 9. Per germline, CDR1 LNHDA and CDR2 SQIVND (reference sequence). This CDR3 has 16 residues. Authors' analysis steps: Amplification of reference gene primers provided the estimated nucleated cell counts. Data came from immunoSEQ multiplex PCR; TCRdb stores just in-frame clones and leaves some out. V, J and clone size reflect that table, while D and trimming were determined from the DNA. Of approximately 130,000 clones listed, about 75% are singletons. This sample is drawn from a study of blood T cell repertoires in COVID-19. About the research overall: Italy, Spain and the United States were the sources of the convalescent and acute COVID-19 samples. T cells, B-cell-depleted T cells, or PBMCs supplied cDNA or gDNA.

V usage is TRBV19 and J usage is TRBJ1-3; the match to TRBD1 covers 7 bases. This TCR was recovered from a man at least 80 years old with acute or convalescent COVID-19. The sequenced sample consisted of peripheral blood. CDR3 region: CASIPGGGSSGNTIYF. CDR3 nucleotide sequence: TGTGCCAGTATCCCCGGAGGGGGCAGCTCTGGAAACACCATATATTTT.